This T cell receptor beta chain is from a study of T cells in Graves' hyperthyroidism and ophthalmopathy. Study observations and caveats: Blood also carried most thyroid clonotypes expanded above 0.001. Stable hyperthyroidism was told apart from ophthalmopathy by a model built on 13 V-J features.

This clonotype was observed many times. The antigen remains unidentified. Exclusion of patients followed from uncontrolled infection, other autoimmune disease, pregnancy or lactation. Extraction of PBMCs used roughly 9.4 ml of fresh peripheral blood. Template material for amplifying TCR beta CDR3 regions consisted of RNA transcripts. HTBI primers drove first-round RT-PCR of the TCR CDR3. TCRdb re-analysed the multiplex PCR reads in MiXCR, keeping a single row per CDR3 protein. This sample yields some 510,000 distinct CDR3 sequences, of which about a fifth are seen a single time; around a quarter belongs to the top ten. The origin of this receptor is a man younger than 35 with Graves' hyperthyroidism. Sequencing input: blood.

The CDR3 DNA follows: TGTGCCAGCAGTTACTCGGGGGTTGGCTACGAGCAGTACTTC. Residues: CASSYSGVGYEQYF. The chain combines TRBV6-5 with TRBJ2-7; D could derive from TRBD1 or TRBD2 (5 bases each). The CDR3 sequence is 14 residues long. Germline values: CDR1 MNHEY, CDR2 SVGAGI. V dropped 0 bases and J dropped 3 bases, with 9 bases sitting between them.